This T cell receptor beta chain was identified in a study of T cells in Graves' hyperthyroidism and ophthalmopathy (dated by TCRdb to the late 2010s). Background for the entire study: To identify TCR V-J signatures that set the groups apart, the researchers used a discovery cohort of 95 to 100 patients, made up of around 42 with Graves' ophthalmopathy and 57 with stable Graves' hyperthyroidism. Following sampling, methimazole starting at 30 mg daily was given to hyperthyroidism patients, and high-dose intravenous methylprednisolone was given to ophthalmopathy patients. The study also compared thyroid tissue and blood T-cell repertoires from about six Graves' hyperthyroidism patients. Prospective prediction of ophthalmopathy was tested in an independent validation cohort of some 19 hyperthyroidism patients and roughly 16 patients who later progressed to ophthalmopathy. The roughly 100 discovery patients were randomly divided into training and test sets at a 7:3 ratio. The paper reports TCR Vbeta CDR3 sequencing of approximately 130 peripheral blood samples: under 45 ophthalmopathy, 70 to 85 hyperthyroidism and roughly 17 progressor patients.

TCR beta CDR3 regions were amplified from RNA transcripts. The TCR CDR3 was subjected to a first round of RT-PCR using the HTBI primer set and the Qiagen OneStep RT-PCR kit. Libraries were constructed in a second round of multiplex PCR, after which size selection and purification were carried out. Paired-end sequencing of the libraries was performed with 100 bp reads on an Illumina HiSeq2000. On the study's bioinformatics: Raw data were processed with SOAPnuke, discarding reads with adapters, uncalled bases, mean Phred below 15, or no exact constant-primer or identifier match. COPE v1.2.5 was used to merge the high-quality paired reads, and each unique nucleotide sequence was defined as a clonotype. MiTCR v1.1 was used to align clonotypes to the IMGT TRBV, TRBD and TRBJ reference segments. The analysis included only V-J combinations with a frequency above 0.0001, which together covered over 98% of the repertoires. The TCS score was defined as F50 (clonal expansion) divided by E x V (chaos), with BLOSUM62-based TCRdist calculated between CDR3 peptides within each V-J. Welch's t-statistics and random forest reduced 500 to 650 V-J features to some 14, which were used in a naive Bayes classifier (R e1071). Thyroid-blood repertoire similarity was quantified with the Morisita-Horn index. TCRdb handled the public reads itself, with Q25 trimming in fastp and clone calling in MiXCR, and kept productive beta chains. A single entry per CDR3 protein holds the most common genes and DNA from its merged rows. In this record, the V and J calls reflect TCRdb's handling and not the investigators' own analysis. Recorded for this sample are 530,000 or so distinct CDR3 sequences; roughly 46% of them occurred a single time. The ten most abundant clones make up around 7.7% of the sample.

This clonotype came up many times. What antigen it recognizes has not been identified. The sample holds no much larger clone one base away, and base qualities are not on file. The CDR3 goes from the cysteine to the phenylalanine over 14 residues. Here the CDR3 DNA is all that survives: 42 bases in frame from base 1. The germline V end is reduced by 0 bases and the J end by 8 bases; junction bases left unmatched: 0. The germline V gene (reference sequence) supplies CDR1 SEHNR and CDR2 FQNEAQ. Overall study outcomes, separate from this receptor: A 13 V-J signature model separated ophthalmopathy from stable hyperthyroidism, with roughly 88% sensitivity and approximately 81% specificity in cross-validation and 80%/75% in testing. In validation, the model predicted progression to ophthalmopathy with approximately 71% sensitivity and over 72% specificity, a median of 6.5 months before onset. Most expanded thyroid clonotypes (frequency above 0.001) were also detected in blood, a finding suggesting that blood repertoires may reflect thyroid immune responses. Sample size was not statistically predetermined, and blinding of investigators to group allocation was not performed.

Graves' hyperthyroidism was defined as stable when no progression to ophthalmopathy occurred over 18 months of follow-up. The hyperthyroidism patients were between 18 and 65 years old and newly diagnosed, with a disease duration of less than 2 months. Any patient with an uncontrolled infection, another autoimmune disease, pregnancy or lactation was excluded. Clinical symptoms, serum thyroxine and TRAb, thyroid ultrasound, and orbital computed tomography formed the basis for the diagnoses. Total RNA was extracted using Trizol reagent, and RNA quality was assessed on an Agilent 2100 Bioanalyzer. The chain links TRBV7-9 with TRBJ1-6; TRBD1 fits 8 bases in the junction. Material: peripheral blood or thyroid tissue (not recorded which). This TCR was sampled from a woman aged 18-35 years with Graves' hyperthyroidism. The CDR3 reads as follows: CASSLAQGDSPLHF. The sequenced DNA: TGTGCCAGCAGCTTAGCACAGGGGGATTCACCCCTCCACTTT.